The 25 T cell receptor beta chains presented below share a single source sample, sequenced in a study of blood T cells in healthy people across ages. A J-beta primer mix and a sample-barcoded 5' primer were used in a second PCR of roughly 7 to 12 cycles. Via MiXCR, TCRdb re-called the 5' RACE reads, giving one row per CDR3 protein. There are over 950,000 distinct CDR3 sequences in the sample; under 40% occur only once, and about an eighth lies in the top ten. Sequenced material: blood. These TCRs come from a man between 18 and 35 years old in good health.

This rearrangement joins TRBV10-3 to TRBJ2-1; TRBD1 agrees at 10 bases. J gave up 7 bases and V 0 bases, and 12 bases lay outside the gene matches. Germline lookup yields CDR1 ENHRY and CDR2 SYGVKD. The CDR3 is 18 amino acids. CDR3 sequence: CAISESASGTGAGNEQFF. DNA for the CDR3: TGTGCCATCAGTGAGTCGGCGAGCGGGACAGGGGCCGGGAATGAGCAGTTCTTC.

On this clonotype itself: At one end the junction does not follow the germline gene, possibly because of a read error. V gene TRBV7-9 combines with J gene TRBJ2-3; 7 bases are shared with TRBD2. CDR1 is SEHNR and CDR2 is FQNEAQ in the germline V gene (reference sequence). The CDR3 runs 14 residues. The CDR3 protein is CAGSGVGPLDTQYF. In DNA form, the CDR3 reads TGTGCCGGCAGCGGGGTGGGGCCTCTAGATACGCAGTATTTT.

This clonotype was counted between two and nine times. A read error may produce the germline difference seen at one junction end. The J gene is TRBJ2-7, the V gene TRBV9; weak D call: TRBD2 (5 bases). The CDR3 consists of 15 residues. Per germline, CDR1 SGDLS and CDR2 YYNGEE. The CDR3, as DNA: TGTGCCGGCAGCGTAGGAAGCGGATACTCCTACGAGCAGTACTTC. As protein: CAGSVGSGYSYEQYF.

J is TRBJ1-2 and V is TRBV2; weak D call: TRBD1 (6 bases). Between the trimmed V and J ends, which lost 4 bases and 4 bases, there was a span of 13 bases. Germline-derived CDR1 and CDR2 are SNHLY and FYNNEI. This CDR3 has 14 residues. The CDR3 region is CASSVNRASYGYTF. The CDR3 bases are TGTGCCAGCAGTGTAAACAGGGCCAGCTATGGCTACACCTTC.

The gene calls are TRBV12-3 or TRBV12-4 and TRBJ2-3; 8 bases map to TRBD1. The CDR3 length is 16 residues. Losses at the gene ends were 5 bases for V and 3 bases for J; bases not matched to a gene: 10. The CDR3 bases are TGTGCCAGCAGTCTAAGACAGGGGCGAAGAACAGATACGCAGTATTTT. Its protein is CASSLRQGRRTDTQYF.

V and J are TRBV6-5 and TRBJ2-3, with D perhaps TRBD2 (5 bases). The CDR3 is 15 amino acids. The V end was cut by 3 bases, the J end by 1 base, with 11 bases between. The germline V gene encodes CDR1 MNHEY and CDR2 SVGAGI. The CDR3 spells CASSYYGVGTDTQYF. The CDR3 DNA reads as TGTGCCAGCAGTTATTACGGGGTCGGCACAGATACGCAGTATTTT.

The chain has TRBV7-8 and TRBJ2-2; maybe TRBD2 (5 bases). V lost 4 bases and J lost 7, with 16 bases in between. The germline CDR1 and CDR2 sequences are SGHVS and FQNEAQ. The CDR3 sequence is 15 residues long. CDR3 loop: CASSSGEGPVGELFF. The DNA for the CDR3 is TGTGCCAGCAGCTCCGGGGAAGGGCCGGTCGGGGAGCTGTTTTTT.

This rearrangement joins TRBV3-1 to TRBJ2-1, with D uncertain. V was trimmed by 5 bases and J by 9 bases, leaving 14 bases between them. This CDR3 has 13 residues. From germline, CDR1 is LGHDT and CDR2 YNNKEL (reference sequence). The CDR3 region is CASSRIPGPEQFF. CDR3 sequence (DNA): TGTGCCAGCAGCAGGATACCGGGCCCTGAGCAGTTCTTC.

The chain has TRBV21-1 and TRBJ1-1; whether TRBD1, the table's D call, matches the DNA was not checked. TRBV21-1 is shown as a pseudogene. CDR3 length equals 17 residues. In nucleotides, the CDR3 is TGTGCCAGCAGCAAATCAAGGGTGGGGGGGCGGAACACTGAAGCTTTCTTT. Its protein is CASSKSRVGGRNTEAFF.

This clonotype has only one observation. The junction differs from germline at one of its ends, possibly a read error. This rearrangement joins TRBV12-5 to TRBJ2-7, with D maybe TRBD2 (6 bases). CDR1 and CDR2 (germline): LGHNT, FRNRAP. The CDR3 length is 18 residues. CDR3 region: CAGGLGRGGGLLAHEQYF. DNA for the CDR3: TGTGCTGGTGGTTTGGGTCGCGGTGGGGGACTCTTAGCGCACGAGCAGTACTTC. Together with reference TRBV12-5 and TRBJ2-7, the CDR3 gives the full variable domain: DARVTQTPRHKVTEMGQEVTMRCQPILGHNTVFWYRQTMMQGLELLAYFRNRAPLDDSGMPKDRFSAEMPDATLATLKIQPSEPRDSAVYFCAGGLGRGGGLLAHEQYFGPGTRLTVT.

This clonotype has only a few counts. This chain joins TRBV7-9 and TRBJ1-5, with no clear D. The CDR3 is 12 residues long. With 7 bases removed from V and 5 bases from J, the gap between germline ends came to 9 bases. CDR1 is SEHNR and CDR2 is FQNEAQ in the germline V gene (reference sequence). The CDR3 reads CASTFEDQPQHF. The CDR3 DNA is TGTGCCAGCACCTTCGAGGATCAGCCCCAGCATTTT.

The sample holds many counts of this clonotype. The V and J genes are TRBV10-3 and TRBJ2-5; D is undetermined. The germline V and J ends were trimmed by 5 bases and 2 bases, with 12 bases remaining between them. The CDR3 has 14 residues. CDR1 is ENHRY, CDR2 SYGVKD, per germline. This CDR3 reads CAISLAAGQETQYF. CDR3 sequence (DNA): TGTGCCATCAGTCTTGCGGCAGGTCAAGAGACCCAGTACTTC.

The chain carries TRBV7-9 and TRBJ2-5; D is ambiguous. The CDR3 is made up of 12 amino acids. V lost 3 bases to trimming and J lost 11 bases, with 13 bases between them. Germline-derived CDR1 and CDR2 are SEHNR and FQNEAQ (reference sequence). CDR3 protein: CASSFARNEQYF. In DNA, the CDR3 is TGTGCCAGCAGCTTCGCTCGTAATGAGCAGTACTTC.

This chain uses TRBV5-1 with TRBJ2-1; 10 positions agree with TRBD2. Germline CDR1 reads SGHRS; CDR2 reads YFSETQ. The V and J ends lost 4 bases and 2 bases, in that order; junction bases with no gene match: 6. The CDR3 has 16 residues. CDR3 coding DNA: TGCGCCAGCAGCCCAGGACTAGCGGAGACCTACAATGAGCAGTTCTTC. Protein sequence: CASSPGLAETYNEQFF.

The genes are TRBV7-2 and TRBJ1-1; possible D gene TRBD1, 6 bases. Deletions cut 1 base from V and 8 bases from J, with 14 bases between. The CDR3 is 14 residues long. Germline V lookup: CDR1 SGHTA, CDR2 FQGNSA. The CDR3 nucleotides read TGTGCCAGCAGCTTAGAAAAGGGGGGGGCAGAAGCTTTCTTT. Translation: CASSLEKGGAEAFF.

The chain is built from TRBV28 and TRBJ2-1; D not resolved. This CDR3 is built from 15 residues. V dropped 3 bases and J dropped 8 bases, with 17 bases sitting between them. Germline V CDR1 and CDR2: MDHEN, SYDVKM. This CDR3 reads CASSLVLQEPDEQFF. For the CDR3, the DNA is TGTGCCAGCAGTTTGGTCCTGCAGGAGCCGGATGAGCAGTTCTTC.

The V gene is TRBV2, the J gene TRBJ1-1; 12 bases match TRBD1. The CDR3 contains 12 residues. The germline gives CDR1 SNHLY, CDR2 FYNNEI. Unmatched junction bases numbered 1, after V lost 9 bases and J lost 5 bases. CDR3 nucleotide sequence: TGTGCCAGGGGACAGGGGGCAACTGAAGCTTTCTTT. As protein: CARGQGATEAFF.

The CDR3 DNA follows: TGCAGTGCCTACCTGGGGGGTCGTGGTGGCTACACCTTC. Residues: CSAYLGGRGGYTF. The gene calls are TRBV20-1 and TRBJ1-2; D may be TRBD1 (5 bases). Per the germline V gene, CDR1 is DFQATT and CDR2 is SNEGSKA (reference sequence). CDR3 size: 13 residues. The germline V and J ends were trimmed by 6 bases and 7 bases, with 18 bases remaining between them.

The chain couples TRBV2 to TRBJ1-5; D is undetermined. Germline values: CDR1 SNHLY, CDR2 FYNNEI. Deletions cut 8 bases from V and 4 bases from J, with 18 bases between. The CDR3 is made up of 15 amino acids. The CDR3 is CASPDRARWNQPQHF. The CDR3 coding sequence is TGTGCCAGCCCTGATCGGGCCAGGTGGAATCAGCCCCAGCATTTT.

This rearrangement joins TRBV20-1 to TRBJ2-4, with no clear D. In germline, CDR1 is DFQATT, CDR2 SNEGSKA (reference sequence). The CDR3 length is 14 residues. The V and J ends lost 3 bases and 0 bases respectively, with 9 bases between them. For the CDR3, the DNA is TGCAGTGCTAGGCCAGGAAGAGCCAAAAACATTCAGTACTTC. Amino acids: CSARPGRAKNIQYF.

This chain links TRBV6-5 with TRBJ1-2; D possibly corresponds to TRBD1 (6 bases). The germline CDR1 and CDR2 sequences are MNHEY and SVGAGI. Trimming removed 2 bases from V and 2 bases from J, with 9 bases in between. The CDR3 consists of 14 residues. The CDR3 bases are TGTGCCAGCAGTTACGCTACAGGGAACTATGGCTACACCTTC. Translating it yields CASSYATGNYGYTF.

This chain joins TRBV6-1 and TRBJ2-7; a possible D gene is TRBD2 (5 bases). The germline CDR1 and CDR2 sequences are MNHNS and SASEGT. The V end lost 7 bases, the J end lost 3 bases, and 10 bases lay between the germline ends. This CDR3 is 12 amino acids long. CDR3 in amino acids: CASTLGVYEQYF. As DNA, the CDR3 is TGTGCCAGCACCCTCGGGGTCTACGAGCAGTACTTC.

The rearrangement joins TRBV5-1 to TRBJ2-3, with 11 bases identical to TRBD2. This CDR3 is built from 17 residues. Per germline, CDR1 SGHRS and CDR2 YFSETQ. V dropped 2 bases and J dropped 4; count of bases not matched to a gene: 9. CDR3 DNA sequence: TGCGCCAGCAGCTTATCCTATAGCGGGGGGGCTTCAGATACGCAGTATTTT. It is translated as CASSLSYSGGASDTQYF. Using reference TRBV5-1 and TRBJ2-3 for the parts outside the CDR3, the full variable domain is KAGVTQTPRYLIKTRGQQVTLSCSPISGHRSVSWYQQTPGQGLQFLFEYFSETQRNKGNFPGRFSGRQFSNSRSEMNVSTLELGDSALYLCASSLSYSGGASDTQYFGPGTRLTVL.

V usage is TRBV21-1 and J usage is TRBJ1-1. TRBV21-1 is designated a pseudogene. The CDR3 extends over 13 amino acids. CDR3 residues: CASSGRYNPEAFF. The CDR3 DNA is TGTGCCAGCAGCGGACGATATAACCCTGAAGCTTTCTTT.

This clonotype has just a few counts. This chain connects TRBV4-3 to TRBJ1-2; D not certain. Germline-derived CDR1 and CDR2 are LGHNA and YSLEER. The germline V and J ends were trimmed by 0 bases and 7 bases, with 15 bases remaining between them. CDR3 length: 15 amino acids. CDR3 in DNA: TGCGCCAGCAGCCAAGACGCGCGCTCCTATGGTGGCTACACCTTC. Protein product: CASSQDARSYGGYTF.